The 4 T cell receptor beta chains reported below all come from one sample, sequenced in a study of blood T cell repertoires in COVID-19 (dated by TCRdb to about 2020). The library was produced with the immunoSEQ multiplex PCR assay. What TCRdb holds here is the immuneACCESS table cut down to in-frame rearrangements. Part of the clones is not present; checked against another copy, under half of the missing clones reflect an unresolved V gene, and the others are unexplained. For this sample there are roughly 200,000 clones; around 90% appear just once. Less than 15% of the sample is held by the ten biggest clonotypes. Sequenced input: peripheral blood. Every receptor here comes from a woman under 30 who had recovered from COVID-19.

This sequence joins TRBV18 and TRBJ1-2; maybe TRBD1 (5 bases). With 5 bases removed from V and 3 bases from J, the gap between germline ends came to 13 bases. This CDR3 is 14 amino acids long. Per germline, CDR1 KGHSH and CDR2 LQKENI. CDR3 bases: TGTGCCAGCTCATCGGGGGACGGCTACTATGGCTACACCTTC. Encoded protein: CASSSGDGYYGYTF.

The CDR3: CASSQEGSGRASNTGELFF. The DNA for the CDR3 is TGCGCCAGCAGCCAAGAGGGTAGCGGGAGGGCCTCGAACACCGGGGAGCTGTTTTTT. This sequence joins TRBV4-1 and TRBJ2-2; TRBD2 matches 11 bases. J gave up 0 bases and V 0 bases, and 6 bases lay outside the gene matches. Germline CDR1 is MGHRA and CDR2 is YSYEKL. The CDR3 sequence is 19 residues long.

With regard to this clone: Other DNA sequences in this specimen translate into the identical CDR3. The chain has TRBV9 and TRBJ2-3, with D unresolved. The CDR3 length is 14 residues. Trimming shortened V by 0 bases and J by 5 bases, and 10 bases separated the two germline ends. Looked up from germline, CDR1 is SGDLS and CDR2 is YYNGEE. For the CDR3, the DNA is TGTGCCAGCAGCGTAGGCCTAGTGGGAGATACGCAGTATTTT. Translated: CASSVGLVGDTQYF.

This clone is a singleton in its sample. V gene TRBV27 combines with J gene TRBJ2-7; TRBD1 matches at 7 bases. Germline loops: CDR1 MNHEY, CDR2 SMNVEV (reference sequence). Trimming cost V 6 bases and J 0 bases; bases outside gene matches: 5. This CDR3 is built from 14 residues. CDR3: CASRPGQSSYEQYF. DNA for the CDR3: TGTGCCAGCAGACCGGGACAGAGCTCCTACGAGCAGTACTTC.